A single sample is the source of the 6 T cell receptor beta chains below, sequenced in a study of blood T cell repertoires in COVID-19. Libraries were prepared by immunoSEQ multiplex PCR; TCRdb keeps only in-frame clonotypes and omits some of them. The sample lists about 380,000 clones, 70% to 85% occurring once. Sequences were obtained from peripheral blood. These receptors all come from a human donor with acute or convalescent COVID-19. The donor label of this sample is uncertain.

CDR3 sequence: CASSLPDRGRGNTEAFF. DNA of the CDR3: TGTGCCAGCAGCTTGCCGGACAGGGGGCGGGGAAACACTGAAGCTTTCTTT. The chain joins TRBV5-4 to TRBJ1-1, with TRBD1 identical over 11 bases. Germline lookup yields CDR1 SGHNT and CDR2 YYREEE (reference sequence). With V trimmed by 1 base and J by 2 bases, 7 bases remained unmatched. The CDR3 has 17 amino acids.

V gene TRBV28 combines with J gene TRBJ1-5; D unclear. The ends were cut back, 6 bases at V and 0 bases at J, with 9 bases in the middle. Per the germline V gene, CDR1 is MDHEN and CDR2 is SYDVKM. The CDR3 extends over 14 amino acids. CDR3 in amino acids: CASRLGSSNQPQHF. Written as DNA, the CDR3 is TGTGCCAGCAGACTAGGAAGTAGCAATCAGCCCCAGCATTTT.

This clone was seen only a few times. The J gene is TRBJ2-1, the V gene TRBV6-1, with TRBD2 identical over 10 bases. V gave up 0 bases and J gave up 6 bases; unmatched junction bases: 2. The germline V gene has CDR1 MNHNS and CDR2 SASEGT. The CDR3 contains 15 residues. The CDR3 spells CASSEAAGGPNEQFF. The CDR3 DNA is TGTGCCAGCAGTGAAGCAGCGGGAGGGCCCAATGAGCAGTTCTTC.

V gene TRBV7-6 combines with J gene TRBJ2-2; D unclear. The CDR3 loop spans 15 amino acids. Trimming pared 3 bases from V and 5 bases from J, leaving 13 bases between. Germline values: CDR1 SGHVS, CDR2 FNYEAQ. CDR3 bases: TGTGCCAGCAGCTTGAATCCACTAATAACCGGGGAGCTGTTTTTT. Translation: CASSLNPLITGELFF.

The V call is TRBV27, the J call TRBJ2-1; 13 positions agree with TRBD2. CDR3 length: 14 amino acids. Per the germline V gene, CDR1 is MNHEY and CDR2 is SMNVEV (reference sequence). The CDR3 sequence is CAKTSGGSYNEQFF. As DNA, the CDR3 is TGTGCAAAGACTAGCGGGGGGTCTTACAATGAGCAGTTCTTC.

This clone was observed a few times. V gene TRBV28 combines with J gene TRBJ1-2; tentative D call: TRBD1 (6 bases). This CDR3 region has 14 residues. Trimming removed 3 bases at V and 3 bases at J, with 11 bases between. Germline CDR1 reads MDHEN; CDR2 reads SYDVKM. CDR3 DNA: TGTGCCAGCAGTTTGATTCAGGGGCACTATGGCTACACCTTC. Protein: CASSLIQGHYGYTF.